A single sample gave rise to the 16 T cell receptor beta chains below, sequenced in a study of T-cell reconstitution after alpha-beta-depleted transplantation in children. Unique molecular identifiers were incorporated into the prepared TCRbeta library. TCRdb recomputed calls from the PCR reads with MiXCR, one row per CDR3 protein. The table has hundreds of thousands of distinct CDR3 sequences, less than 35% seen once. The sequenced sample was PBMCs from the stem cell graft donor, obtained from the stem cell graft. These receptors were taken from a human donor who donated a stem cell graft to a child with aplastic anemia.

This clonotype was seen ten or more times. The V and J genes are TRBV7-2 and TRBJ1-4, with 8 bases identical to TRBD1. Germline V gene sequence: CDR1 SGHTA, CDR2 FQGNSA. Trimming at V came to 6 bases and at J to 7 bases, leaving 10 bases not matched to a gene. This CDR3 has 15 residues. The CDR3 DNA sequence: TGTGCCAGCAGATCAAGGACAGGGTCAGGTGAAAAACTGTTTTTT. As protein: CASRSRTGSGEKLFF.

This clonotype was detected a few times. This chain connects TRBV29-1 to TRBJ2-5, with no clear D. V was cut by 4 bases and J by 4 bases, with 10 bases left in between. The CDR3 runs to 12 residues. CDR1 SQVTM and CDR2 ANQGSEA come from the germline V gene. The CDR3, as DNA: TGCAGCGTTGCAGGTCAGGCAGAGACCCAGTACTTC. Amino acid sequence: CSVAGQAETQYF. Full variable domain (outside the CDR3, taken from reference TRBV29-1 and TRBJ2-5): SAVISQKPSRDICQRGTSLTIQCQVDSQVTMMFWYRQQPGQSLTLIATANQGSEATYESGFVIDKFPISRPNLTFSTLTVSNMSPEDSSIYLCSVAGQAETQYFGPGTRLLVL.

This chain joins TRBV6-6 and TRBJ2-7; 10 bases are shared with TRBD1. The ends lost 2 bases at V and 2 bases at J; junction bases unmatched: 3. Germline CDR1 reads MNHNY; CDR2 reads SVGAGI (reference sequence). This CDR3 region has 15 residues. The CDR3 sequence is CASSYRGTGAYEQYF. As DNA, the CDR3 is TGTGCCAGCAGTTACAGAGGGACAGGGGCCTACGAGCAGTACTTC.

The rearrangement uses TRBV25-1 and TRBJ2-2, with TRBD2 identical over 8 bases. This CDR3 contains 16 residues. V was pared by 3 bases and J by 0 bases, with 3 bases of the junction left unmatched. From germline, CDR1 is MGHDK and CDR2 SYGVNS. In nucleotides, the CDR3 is TGTGCCAGCAGTGATAGGGGACTAGCGAACACCGGGGAGCTGTTTTTT. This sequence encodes CASSDRGLANTGELFF.

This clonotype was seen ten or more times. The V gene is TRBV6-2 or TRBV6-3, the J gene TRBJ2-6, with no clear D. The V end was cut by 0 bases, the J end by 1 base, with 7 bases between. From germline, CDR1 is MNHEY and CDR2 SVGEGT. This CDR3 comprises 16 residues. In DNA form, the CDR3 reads TGTGCCAGCAGTTACTCGGGCTATTCTGGGGCCAACGTCCTGACTTTC. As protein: CASSYSGYSGANVLTF.

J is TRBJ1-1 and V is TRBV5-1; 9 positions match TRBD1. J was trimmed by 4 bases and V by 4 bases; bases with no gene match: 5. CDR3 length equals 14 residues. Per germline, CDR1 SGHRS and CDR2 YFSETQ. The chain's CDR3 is CASSVQGAFTEAFF. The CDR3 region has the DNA TGCGCCAGCAGCGTACAGGGGGCTTTCACTGAAGCTTTCTTT.

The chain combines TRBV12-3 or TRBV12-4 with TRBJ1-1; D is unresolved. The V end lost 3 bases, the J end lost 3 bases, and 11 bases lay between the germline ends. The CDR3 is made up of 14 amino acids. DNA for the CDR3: TGTGCCAGCAGTTTTTATCTCAGATACACTGAAGCTTTCTTT. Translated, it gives CASSFYLRYTEAFF.

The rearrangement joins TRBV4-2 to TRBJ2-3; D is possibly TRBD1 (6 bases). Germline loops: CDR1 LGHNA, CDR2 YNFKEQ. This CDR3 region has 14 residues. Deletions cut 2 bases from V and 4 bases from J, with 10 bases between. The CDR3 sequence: CASSQSTGSDTQYF. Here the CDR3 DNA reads TGTGCCAGCAGCCAATCTACAGGGTCAGATACGCAGTATTTT.

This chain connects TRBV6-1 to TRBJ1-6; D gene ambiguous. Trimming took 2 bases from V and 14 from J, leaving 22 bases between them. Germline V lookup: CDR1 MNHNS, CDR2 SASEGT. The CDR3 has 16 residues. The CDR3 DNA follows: TGTGCCAGCAGTGAAAGTGGTGGCGGCTTCCGATCGGCCCTCCACTTT. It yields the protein CASSESGGGFRSALHF.

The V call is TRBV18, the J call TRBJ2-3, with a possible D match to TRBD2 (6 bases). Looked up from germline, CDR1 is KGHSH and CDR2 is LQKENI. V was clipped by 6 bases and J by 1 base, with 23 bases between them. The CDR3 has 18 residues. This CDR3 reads CASSPGLRGKKGTDTQYF. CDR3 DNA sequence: TGTGCCAGCTCCCCCGGGTTACGGGGGAAGAAGGGCACAGATACGCAGTATTTT. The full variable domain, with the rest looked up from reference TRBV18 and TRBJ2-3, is NAGVMQNPRHLVRRRGQEARLRCSPMKGHSHVYWYRQLPEEGLKFMVYLQKENIIDESGMPKERFSAEFPKEGPSILRIQQVVRGDSAAYFCASSPGLRGKKGTDTQYFGPGTRLTVL.

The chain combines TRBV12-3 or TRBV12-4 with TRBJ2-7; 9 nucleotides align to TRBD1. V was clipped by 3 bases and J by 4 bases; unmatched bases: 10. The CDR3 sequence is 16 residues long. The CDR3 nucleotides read TGTGCCAGCAGTTTGCGATCCGGGACAGGGTCATACGAGCAGTACTTC. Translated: CASSLRSGTGSYEQYF.

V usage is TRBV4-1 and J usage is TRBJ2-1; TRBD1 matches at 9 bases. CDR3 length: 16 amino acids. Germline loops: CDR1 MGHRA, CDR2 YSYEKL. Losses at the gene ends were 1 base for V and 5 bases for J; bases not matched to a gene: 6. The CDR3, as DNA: TGCGCCAGCAGCCAAGTTGAGGGACAGGGACACAATGAGCAGTTCTTC. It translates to CASSQVEGQGHNEQFF.

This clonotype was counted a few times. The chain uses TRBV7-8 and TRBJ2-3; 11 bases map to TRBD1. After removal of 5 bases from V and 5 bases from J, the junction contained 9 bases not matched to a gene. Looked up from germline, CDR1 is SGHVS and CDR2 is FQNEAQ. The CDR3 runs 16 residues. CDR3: CASSHRGQGEIDTQYF. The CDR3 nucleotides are TGTGCCAGCAGCCACCGGGGACAGGGGGAAATAGATACGCAGTATTTT.

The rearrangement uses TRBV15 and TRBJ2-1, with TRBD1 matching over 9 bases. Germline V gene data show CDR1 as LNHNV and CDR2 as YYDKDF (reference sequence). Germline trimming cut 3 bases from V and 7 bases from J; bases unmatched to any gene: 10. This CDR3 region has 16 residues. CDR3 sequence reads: CATSRAGTGWRNEQFF. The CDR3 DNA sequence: TGTGCCACCAGCAGGGCCGGGACAGGGTGGAGGAATGAGCAGTTCTTC. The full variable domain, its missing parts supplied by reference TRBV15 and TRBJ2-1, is DAMVIQNPRYQVTQFGKPVTLSCSQTLNHNVMYWYQQKSSQAPKLLFHYYDKDFNNEADTPDNFQSRRPNTSFCFLDIRSPGLGDTAMYLCATSRAGTGWRNEQFFGPGTRLTVL.

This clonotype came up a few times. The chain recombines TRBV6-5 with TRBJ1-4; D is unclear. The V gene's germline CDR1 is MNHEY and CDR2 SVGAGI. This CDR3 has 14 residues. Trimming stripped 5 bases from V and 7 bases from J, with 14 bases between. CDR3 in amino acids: CASSLGEATEKLFF. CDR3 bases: TGTGCCAGCAGTCTCGGGGAGGCTACTGAAAAACTGTTTTTT.

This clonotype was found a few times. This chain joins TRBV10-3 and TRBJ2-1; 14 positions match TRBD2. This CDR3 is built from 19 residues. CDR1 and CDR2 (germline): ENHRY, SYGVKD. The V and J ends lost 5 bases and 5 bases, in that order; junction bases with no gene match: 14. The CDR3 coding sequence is TGTGCCATCAGTCCGGGACTAGCGGGAGAGGGAATATGGCACAATGAGCAGTTCTTC. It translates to CAISPGLAGEGIWHNEQFF.